The 25 T cell receptor beta chains below all came from one sample that was sequenced in a study of cytomegalovirus exposure and HLA in healthy donors. The study ran its PCR with 60 Vbeta and 13 Jbeta primers. Profiled with immunoSEQ multiplex PCR; TCRdb holds only in-frame clones, not every one. This sample has over 150,000 clones, with about four fifths found just once. The source material was PBMCs. These receptors all come from a man between 18 and 35 years old in good health and CMV-seronegative.

The V and J genes are TRBV2 and TRBJ2-6, with a weak D call TRBD2 (6 bases). Trimming removed 5 bases from V and 1 base from J, with 12 bases in between. Germline V gives CDR1 SNHLY, CDR2 FYNNEI. CDR3 size: 16 residues. CDR3 DNA sequence: TGTGCCAGCAGTCCTTGGCGGGGATCTGGGGCCAACGTCCTGACTTTC. The encoded protein is CASSPWRGSGANVLTF.

This chain joins TRBV28 and TRBJ2-5; TRBD2 matches 10 bases. Trimming at V came to 3 bases and at J to 2 bases, leaving 6 bases not matched to a gene. The CDR3 covers 16 residues. The germline V gene has CDR1 MDHEN and CDR2 SYDVKM. The CDR3 bases are TGTGCCAGCAGTTTCTCGGGACTAGCGTTACAAGAGACCCAGTACTTC. Amino acids: CASSFSGLALQETQYF.

The chain joins TRBV29-1 to TRBJ2-3, with a tentative D call TRBD2 (5 bases). The CDR3 sequence is 13 residues long. Germline V gives CDR1 SQVTM, CDR2 ANQGSEA. With 2 bases removed from V and 4 bases from J, the gap between germline ends came to 10 bases. The CDR3 sequence is CSVERERADTQYF. The CDR3, as DNA: TGCAGCGTTGAACGGGAAAGGGCAGATACGCAGTATTTT.

The V and J genes are TRBV18 and TRBJ1-2; D may be TRBD1 (6 bases). The V gene's germline CDR1 is KGHSH and CDR2 LQKENI. Between the trimmed V and J ends, which lost 5 bases and 5 bases, there was a span of 9 bases. The CDR3 length is 12 residues. CDR3 nucleotides: TGTGCCAGCTCAACAGGGCCTTATGGCTACACCTTC. Its protein product is CASSTGPYGYTF.

The chain employs TRBV9 and TRBJ2-7, with TRBD2 identical over 10 bases. Unmatched junction bases numbered 8, after V lost 1 base and J lost 4 bases. This CDR3 is 16 amino acids long. CDR1 and CDR2 (germline): SGDLS, YYNGEE. CDR3 in amino acids: CASSVSSLAGVYEQYF. CDR3 sequence (DNA): TGTGCCAGCAGCGTAAGCTCTCTAGCGGGGGTTTACGAGCAGTACTTC. The whole variable domain, remainder taken from reference TRBV9 and TRBJ2-7, is DSGVTQTPKHLITATGQRVTLRCSPRSGDLSVYWYQQSLDQGLQFLIQYYNGEERAKGNILERFSAQQFPDLHSELNLSSLELGDSALYFCASSVSSLAGVYEQYFGPGTRLTVT.

This clone was detected a few times. This rearrangement joins TRBV7-9 to TRBJ2-1; D perhaps matches TRBD2 (6 bases). The CDR3 covers 15 residues. V was pared by 1 base and J by 0 bases, with 7 bases between. Germline V gene data show CDR1 as SEHNR and CDR2 as FQNEAQ (reference sequence). The CDR3 loop reads CASSLGGDSYNEQFF. The CDR3 nucleotides read TGTGCCAGCAGCTTAGGCGGGGACTCCTACAATGAGCAGTTCTTC.

V and J are TRBV6-4 and TRBJ1-6, with TRBD1 matching over 7 bases. The germline V gene encodes CDR1 MRHNA and CDR2 SNTAGT. This CDR3 has 15 residues. V shed 2 bases, J shed 5 bases, and the junction held 3 bases outside the gene matches. CDR3 residues: CASSDGTEDNSPLHF. As DNA, the CDR3 is TGTGCCAGCAGTGACGGGACAGAGGATAATTCACCCCTCCACTTT.

The CDR3 DNA reads as TGCAGCGCCGGACAGGGGTCGGAGACCCAGTACTTC. Amino acid sequence: CSAGQGSETQYF. V gene TRBV29-1 combines with J gene TRBJ2-5; TRBD1 matches at 9 bases. This CDR3 is 12 amino acids long. V shed 7 bases, J shed 5 bases, and the junction held 5 bases outside the gene matches. Germline V gives CDR1 SQVTM, CDR2 ANQGSEA. Variable domain in full (rest from reference TRBV29-1 and TRBJ2-5): SAVISQKPSRDICQRGTSLTIQCQVDSQVTMMFWYRQQPGQSLTLIATANQGSEATYESGFVIDKFPISRPNLTFSTLTVSNMSPEDSSIYLCSAGQGSETQYFGPGTRLLVL.

V is TRBV16 and J is TRBJ2-3; D is unclear. Trimming shortened V by 2 bases and J by 5 bases, and 5 bases separated the two germline ends. Per the germline V gene, CDR1 is KGHSY and CDR2 is FQNENV. The CDR3 spans 12 residues. The CDR3 is CASSQTVDTQYF. CDR3 nucleotides: TGTGCCAGCAGCCAAACAGTAGATACGCAGTATTTT.

The gene calls are TRBV5-1 and TRBJ2-5, with TRBD1 matching over 8 bases. V lost 2 bases to trimming and J lost 1 base; unmatched junction nucleotides: 10. The length of the CDR3 is 17 residues. CDR1 and CDR2 from the germline V gene are SGHRS and YFSETQ. The DNA of the CDR3 is TGCGCCAGCAGCTTAGGGGCCAGGGGGCTTTTCCAAGAGACCCAGTACTTC. Translated, it gives CASSLGARGLFQETQYF.

This chain's CDR3 is CASSMSLRDRVDGRGYEQYF. CDR3 in DNA: TGTGCCAGTAGTATGAGCCTCCGGGACAGGGTAGATGGGAGAGGCTACGAGCAGTACTTC. The chain has TRBV19 and TRBJ2-7; 9 positions match TRBD1. V was pared by 3 bases and J by 3 bases, with 21 bases of the junction left unmatched. The CDR3 covers 20 residues. The V gene's germline CDR1 is LNHDA and CDR2 SQIVND (reference sequence).

The chain recombines TRBV5-1 with TRBJ1-5; D remains ambiguous. Deletions cut 1 base from V and 0 bases from J, with 2 bases between. From germline, CDR1 is SGHRS and CDR2 YFSETQ. The CDR3 totals 13 residues. CDR3 coding DNA: TGCGCCAGCAGCTTGTATAGCAATCAGCCCCAGCATTTT. This codes for CASSLYSNQPQHF.

The chain uses TRBV30 and TRBJ1-4; D is perhaps TRBD1 (6 bases). Germline V gives CDR1 GTSNPN, CDR2 SVGIG (reference sequence). CDR3 length: 16 residues. Deletions cut 2 bases from V and 7 bases from J, with 20 bases between. The CDR3 DNA reads as TGTGCCTGGAGTCTATCCCCCGGGACACCCCCTGAAAAACTGTTTTTT. Amino acids: CAWSLSPGTPPEKLFF.

The chain joins TRBV6-1 to TRBJ2-7; D ambiguous. CDR1 and CDR2 (germline): MNHNS, SASEGT. The CDR3 runs 13 residues. Trimming pared 6 bases from V and 0 bases from J, leaving 9 bases between. The CDR3 region has the DNA TGTGCCAGCAGCGTCGTTAACTCCTACGAGCAGTACTTC. The encoded protein is CASSVVNSYEQYF.

The gene calls are TRBV27 and TRBJ2-5; TRBD2 aligns across 14 bases. The CDR3 spans 16 residues. Per germline, CDR1 MNHEY and CDR2 SMNVEV (reference sequence). Losses at the gene ends were 3 bases for V and 4 bases for J; bases not matched to a gene: 4. CDR3 residues: CASSLGLAGVGETQYF. In nucleotides, the CDR3 is TGTGCCAGCAGTTTGGGACTAGCGGGAGTTGGAGAGACCCAGTACTTC.

The CDR3 nucleotides read TGTGCCTGGAGTGTATTGGGGGCAATCGGAAGCCCGAACACTGAAGCTTTCTTT. Protein sequence: CAWSVLGAIGSPNTEAFF. The chain is built from TRBV30 and TRBJ1-1, with a weak D call TRBD1 (6 bases). The CDR3 covers 18 residues. The germline CDR1 and CDR2 sequences are GTSNPN and SVGIG (reference sequence). The ends were cut back, 0 bases at V and 1 base at J, with 21 bases in the middle.

The chain is built from TRBV9 and TRBJ1-2, with a weak D call TRBD1 (6 bases). Germline V lookup: CDR1 SGDLS, CDR2 YYNGEE. CDR3 length: 17 amino acids. The ends were cut back, 3 bases at V and 0 bases at J, with 18 bases in the middle. The CDR3 coding sequence is TGTGCCAGCAGCGCCCACACAGGGTTTGGTGCTAACTATGGCTACACCTTC. It specifies CASSAHTGFGANYGYTF.

This clone was seen a few times. This sequence joins TRBV4-1 and TRBJ2-7; D is ambiguous. This CDR3 has 14 residues. Germline V gives CDR1 MGHRA, CDR2 YSYEKL. Trimming stripped 0 bases from V and 1 base from J, with 7 bases between. The chain's CDR3 is CASSQDLQSYEQYF. Here the CDR3 DNA reads TGCGCCAGCAGCCAAGATCTGCAGTCCTACGAGCAGTACTTC.

J is TRBJ2-5 and V is TRBV2; D ambiguous. This CDR3 is built from 13 residues. V was pared by 3 bases and J by 5 bases, with 10 bases between. Germline V CDR1 and CDR2: SNHLY, FYNNEI. This CDR3 is CASSENPRETQYF. CDR3 nucleotide sequence: TGTGCCAGCAGTGAGAATCCCCGGGAGACCCAGTACTTC.

This rearrangement joins TRBV19 to TRBJ2-5, with 8 bases matching TRBD1. Germline V gene sequence: CDR1 LNHDA, CDR2 SQIVND (reference sequence). There are 17 residues in the CDR3. Trimming took 4 bases from V and 1 from J; bases not matched to a gene: 11. As DNA, the CDR3 is TGTGCCAGTAGTACGTTCAGGGGGCAGGTGGGCCAAGAGACCCAGTACTTC. This encodes CASSTFRGQVGQETQYF.

The count of this clone is one. The gene calls are TRBV5-1 and TRBJ1-1, with D tentatively TRBD1 (5 bases). Looked up from germline, CDR1 is SGHRS and CDR2 is YFSETQ. This CDR3 comprises 14 residues. V gave up 2 bases and J gave up 1 base, with 9 bases separating them. CDR3 region: CASSFQGQNTEAFF. The DNA of the CDR3 is TGCGCCAGCAGCTTTCAAGGACAGAACACTGAAGCTTTCTTT.

This clone was detected only a few times. This chain links TRBV6-4 with TRBJ2-3; 7 nucleotides align to TRBD2. V shed 2 bases, J shed 0 bases, and the junction held 5 bases outside the gene matches. The CDR3 extends over 16 amino acids. Germline CDR1 reads MRHNA; CDR2 reads SNTAGT. This CDR3 is CASSDRAGDSTDTQYF. The CDR3 DNA sequence: TGTGCCAGCAGTGACCGGGCGGGGGATAGCACAGATACGCAGTATTTT.

The J gene is TRBJ1-5, the V gene TRBV4-2, with D unresolved. Looked up from germline, CDR1 is LGHNA and CDR2 is YNFKEQ. Trimming removed 0 bases from V and 3 bases from J, with 9 bases in between. The CDR3 runs 15 residues. CDR3 amino acids: CASSQEGGLNQPQHF. The CDR3, as DNA: TGTGCCAGCAGCCAAGAAGGCGGGCTCAATCAGCCCCAGCATTTT.

A single count supports this clone. The chain combines TRBV7-9 with TRBJ2-3; a possible D gene is TRBD1 (6 bases). The CDR3 is made up of 14 amino acids. The germline CDR1 and CDR2 sequences are SEHNR and FQNEAQ (reference sequence). Between the trimmed V and J ends, which lost 5 bases and 3 bases, there was a span of 12 bases. CDR3 nucleotides: TGTGCCAGCAGCGCCCAGGGGAGTACAGATACGCAGTATTTT. It codes for CASSAQGSTDTQYF.

The gene calls are TRBV14 and TRBJ1-2; no clear D. V gave up 1 base and J gave up 4 bases, with 7 bases separating them. The CDR3 loop spans 13 amino acids. The germline gives CDR1 SGHDN, CDR2 FVKESK. The DNA of the CDR3 is TGTGCCAGCAGCCAAGGGCGGTTCTATGGCTACACCTTC. This sequence encodes CASSQGRFYGYTF.